The clone carrying this TCR beta chain is labeled as large. These data are taken from a study of T cell repertoires in aging, cancer and after chemotherapy. The CDR3 is made up of 11 amino acids. CDR1 GTSNPN and CDR2 SVGIG come from the germline V gene (reference sequence). Trimming stripped 0 bases from V and 8 bases from J, with 5 bases between. Multiplex touch-down PCR with TRB-A/B primers amplified rearranged V-D-J TRB sequences. TCRdb re-derived calls from the multiplex PCR reads in MiXCR, one entry per CDR3 protein. The sample holds about 450 distinct CDR3 sequences, 34% seen once. Peripheral blood genomic DNA, not sorted cells or RNA, was the template.

V is TRBV30 and J is TRBJ1-3; D is undetermined. Sequencing was performed on blood. The sequence was collected from a human donor in good health. Written as DNA, the CDR3 is TGTGCCTGGAGTGTACAAGACACCATATATTTT. Amino acids: CAWSVQDTIYF.